This TCR beta chain stems from a study of blood T cell repertoires in COVID-19. For the study at large: PBMCs, B-cell-depleted T cells, or T cells provided the cDNA or gDNA that made up the material.

Original analysis: Reference gene primer amplification in the assay estimated nucleated cell counts. The protocol was immunoSEQ multiplex PCR, while the TCRdb copy is restricted to in-frame clones and leaves out a portion. That table is the source of V, J and clone size, and D and trimming were worked out from the DNA. The sample has about 42,000 clones, over 75% seen once; the top ten hold 12%. J lost 6 bases, V lost 4 bases, and 7 bases had no gene match. Germline CDR1 is SGHDN and CDR2 is FVKESK. This CDR3 is 14 amino acids long. What was sequenced was peripheral blood. The clonotype originates from a human donor in a cohort sampled during active COVID-19. The gene calls are TRBV14 and TRBJ1-2, with TRBD1 matching over 8 bases. The CDR3 is CASSRDRWGDGYTF. The CDR3 bases are TGTGCCAGCAGCCGGGACAGGTGGGGAGATGGCTACACCTTC.